These 30 T cell receptor beta chains share one sample of origin, sequenced in a study of cytomegalovirus exposure and HLA in healthy donors. PCR primers comprised 60 Vbeta and 13 Jbeta primers. Assay used: immunoSEQ multiplex PCR; TCRdb lists only in-frame clones, some missing. Of about 130,000 clones in the sample, around 85% were seen once. The specimen sequenced was PBMCs. These receptors all come from a boy between 5 and 17 years old in good health and CMV-seronegative.

V is TRBV4-3 and J is TRBJ2-2, with D perhaps matching TRBD2 (6 bases). The length of the CDR3 is 16 residues. V lost 4 bases to trimming and J lost 4 bases, with 16 bases between them. The germline V gene encodes CDR1 LGHNA and CDR2 YSLEER. The CDR3 loop is CASSRGPGDVTGELFF. CDR3 in DNA: TGCGCCAGCAGCCGCGGGCCGGGAGACGTCACCGGGGAGCTGTTTTTT.

The CDR3 spells CASSTRVSTEAFF. The CDR3, as DNA: TGTGCCAGTAGTACCAGGGTTAGCACTGAAGCTTTCTTT. The rearrangement uses TRBV19 and TRBJ1-1; D may be TRBD1 (5 bases). This CDR3 is built from 13 residues. Germline assignment: CDR1 LNHDA and CDR2 SQIVND (reference sequence). V gave up 4 bases and J gave up 4 bases, with 10 bases separating them. The full variable domain, completed using reference TRBV19 and TRBJ1-1, is DGGITQSPKYLFRKEGQNVTLSCEQNLNHDAMYWYRQDPGQGLRLIYYSQIVNDFQKGDIAEGYSVSREKKESFPLTVTSAQKNPTAFYLCASSTRVSTEAFFGQGTRLTVV.

This clone was seen a single time. The rearrangement uses TRBV4-2 and TRBJ2-1, with 8 positions matching TRBD2. With 5 bases clipped from V and 5 bases from J, the junction kept 8 bases outside the gene matches. The CDR3 spans 15 residues. CDR1 is LGHNA, CDR2 YNFKEQ, per germline. The CDR3 reads CASSSWTSRNNEQFF. The CDR3 DNA follows: TGTGCCAGCAGCTCCTGGACTAGCAGAAACAATGAGCAGTTCTTC.

The genes are TRBV13 and TRBJ2-3; possibly TRBD1 for D (6 bases). The CDR3 spans 14 residues. Deletions cut 5 bases from V and 1 base from J, with 10 bases between. Looked up from germline, CDR1 is PRHDT and CDR2 is FYEKMQ (reference sequence). CDR3 in amino acids: CASSPRTGTDTQYF. CDR3 nucleotides: TGTGCCAGCAGCCCCCGGACAGGCACAGATACGCAGTATTTT.

The chain joins TRBV29-1 to TRBJ1-5; 8 nucleotides match TRBD1. J was trimmed by 1 base and V by 4 bases; bases with no gene match: 0. Germline assignment: CDR1 SQVTM and CDR2 ANQGSEA. The length of the CDR3 is 13 residues. The CDR3 loop reads CSVAGGSNQPQHF. The CDR3 nucleotides are TGCAGCGTTGCAGGGGGCAGCAATCAGCCCCAGCATTTT.

CDR3 bases: TGTGCCAGTAGCCCTGGACTCTCCTACGAGCAGTACTTC. Its translation: CASSPGLSYEQYF. The chain employs TRBV19 and TRBJ2-7; D might be TRBD2 (5 bases). This CDR3 has 13 amino acids. Trimming shortened V by 6 bases and J by 0 bases, and 9 bases separated the two germline ends. In germline, CDR1 is LNHDA, CDR2 SQIVND (reference sequence).

This clone has a handful of counts. The V and J genes are TRBV6-4 and TRBJ2-1, with 8 bases lining up with TRBD1. V dropped 9 bases and J dropped 5; count of bases not matched to a gene: 9. Germline-derived CDR1 and CDR2 are MRHNA and SNTAGT. This CDR3 region has 14 residues. This chain's CDR3 is CASSRGQDNNEQFF. The CDR3 DNA sequence: TGTGCCAGTTCCAGGGGGCAAGATAACAATGAGCAGTTCTTC.

The chain joins TRBV5-1 to TRBJ2-1, with D possibly being TRBD1 (6 bases). Germline loops: CDR1 SGHRS, CDR2 YFSETQ. This CDR3 is 15 amino acids long. V was shortened by 3 bases and J by 8 bases, with 18 bases between the two germline ends. In nucleotides, the CDR3 is TGCGCCAGCAGCTCAGCCAGGACAGAATCGCATGAGCAGTTCTTC. Protein product: CASSSARTESHEQFF.

The chain has TRBV9 and TRBJ2-7; D not certain. Germline V lookup: CDR1 SGDLS, CDR2 YYNGEE. With 0 bases removed from V and 3 bases from J, the gap between germline ends came to 10 bases. CDR3 size: 14 residues. CDR3 in DNA: TGTGCCAGCAGCGTAGGGCAGAATCTCTACGAGCAGTACTTC. It codes for CASSVGQNLYEQYF.

This clone came up a few times. The rearrangement joins TRBV9 to TRBJ2-5, with 7 bases identical to TRBD1. V lost 0 bases to trimming and J lost 2 bases; unmatched junction nucleotides: 4. The CDR3 is 15 amino acids. Germline V gene sequence: CDR1 SGDLS, CDR2 YYNGEE. CDR3 amino acids: CASSVEGGHQETQYF. CDR3 DNA: TGTGCCAGCAGCGTAGAAGGGGGCCATCAAGAGACCCAGTACTTC.

This clone was seen more than once but under ten times. The chain employs TRBV27 and TRBJ1-1; 7 bases map to TRBD1. CDR1 and CDR2 from the germline V gene are MNHEY and SMNVEV (reference sequence). The CDR3 sequence is 14 residues long. The V segment lost 8 bases and the J segment 1 base; nucleotides outside the gene matches: 7. CDR3 nucleotide sequence: TGTGCCAGCGGCCAAGACAGGGAGAACACTGAAGCTTTCTTT. Translated: CASGQDRENTEAFF.

The chain uses TRBV19 and TRBJ1-4; TRBD1 agrees at 9 bases. The CDR3 consists of 16 residues. V gave up 0 bases and J gave up 5 bases; unmatched junction bases: 4. The germline V gene encodes CDR1 LNHDA and CDR2 SQIVND (reference sequence). CDR3: CASSIDAGTGNEKLFF. CDR3 in DNA: TGTGCCAGTAGTATAGATGCCGGGACAGGGAATGAAAAACTGTTTTTT.

This sequence joins TRBV7-9 and TRBJ2-7; TRBD2 aligns across 7 bases. Trimming removed 6 bases from V and 0 bases from J; junction bases left unmatched: 11. Germline V lookup: CDR1 SEHNR, CDR2 FQNEAQ (reference sequence). CDR3 length: 16 residues. Written as DNA, the CDR3 is TGTGCCAGCAGTGGGAGGGCGGGAGACTCCTCCTACGAGCAGTACTTC. Its protein is CASSGRAGDSSYEQYF.

The rearrangement joins TRBV5-8 to TRBJ2-2; 9 nucleotides match TRBD1. Looked up from germline, CDR1 is SGHTS and CDR2 is YDEGEE. The CDR3 has 15 amino acids. Losses at the gene ends were 2 bases for V and 7 bases for J; bases not matched to a gene: 6. CDR3 nucleotide sequence: TGTGCCAGCAGCTTATACAGGGGGCGAGACGGGGAGCTGTTTTTT. It is translated as CASSLYRGRDGELFF.

The chain joins TRBV9 to TRBJ2-1, with 9 bases fitting TRBD2. V trimming: 0 bases; J trimming: 0 bases; junction bases outside the gene matches: 1. This CDR3 spans 16 amino acids. From germline, CDR1 is SGDLS and CDR2 YYNGEE. DNA for the CDR3: TGTGCCAGCAGCGTAGCTAGCGGGACCTCCTACAATGAGCAGTTCTTC. This sequence encodes CASSVASGTSYNEQFF.

This chain joins TRBV19 and TRBJ2-7; D uncertain. The CDR3 covers 14 residues. With 3 bases removed from V and 2 bases from J, the gap between germline ends came to 11 bases. Germline V gene data show CDR1 as LNHDA and CDR2 as SQIVND (reference sequence). CDR3 in DNA: TGTGCCAGTAGTATTACTCACAGACCCTACGAGCAGTACTTC. Encoded protein: CASSITHRPYEQYF.

This clone was counted a single time. The genes are TRBV5-1 and TRBJ2-1; 8 nucleotides agree with TRBD1. With 4 bases clipped from V and 15 bases from J, the junction kept 6 bases outside the gene matches. The germline gives CDR1 SGHRS, CDR2 YFSETQ. The CDR3 is 11 amino acids. The CDR3 loop reads CASSDYRGVFF. The CDR3 nucleotides read TGCGCCAGCAGCGACTACAGGGGGGTGTTCTTC.

The V and J genes are TRBV30 and TRBJ1-5; 7 nucleotides align to TRBD1. Germline CDR1 is GTSNPN and CDR2 is SVGIG (reference sequence). Trimming removed 0 bases from V and 0 bases from J; junction bases left unmatched: 2. The CDR3 loop spans 15 amino acids. CDR3 DNA sequence: TGTGCCTGGAGTGTCGGGGACAGTAGCAATCAGCCCCAGCATTTT. Protein: CAWSVGDSSNQPQHF.

The chain uses TRBV6-1 and TRBJ2-3; D might be TRBD2 (6 bases). Germline V CDR1 and CDR2: MNHNS, SASEGT. V gave up 2 bases and J gave up 3 bases, with 9 bases separating them. The CDR3 totals 14 residues. Here the CDR3 reads CASSEPGGTDTQYF. The CDR3 bases are TGTGCCAGCAGTGAACCCGGGGGTACAGATACGCAGTATTTT.

The V call is TRBV7-6, the J call TRBJ2-5; 7 nucleotides align to TRBD1. CDR1 is SGHVS and CDR2 is FNYEAQ in the germline V gene. The V and J ends lost 4 bases and 5 bases, in that order; junction bases with no gene match: 4. CDR3 length: 13 residues. In DNA, the CDR3 is TGTGCCAGCAGCTCCAACAGGGGTGAGACCCAGTACTTC. Translating gives CASSSNRGETQYF.

This rearrangement joins TRBV4-2 to TRBJ1-2; 7 bases agree with TRBD1. The V and J ends lost 0 bases and 8 bases, in that order; junction bases with no gene match: 9. The CDR3 runs 15 residues. In germline, CDR1 is LGHNA, CDR2 YNFKEQ. The DNA for the CDR3 is TGTGCCAGCAGCCAAGATCTAACACAGGGGAGAGGCTACACCTTC. Translation: CASSQDLTQGRGYTF.

The V and J genes are TRBV7-9 and TRBJ1-1; 7 bases map to TRBD1. CDR3 size: 15 residues. V lost 5 bases to trimming and J lost 2 bases; unmatched junction nucleotides: 8. Germline CDR1 and CDR2: SEHNR and FQNEAQ (reference sequence). CDR3 amino acids: CASSQTGDRNTEAFF. In DNA form, the CDR3 reads TGTGCCAGCAGCCAAACCGGGGACAGAAACACTGAAGCTTTCTTT. The full variable domain, rest sourced from reference TRBV7-9 and TRBJ1-1, is DTGVSQNPRHKITKRGQNVTFRCDPISEHNRLYWYRQTLGQGPEFLTYFQNEAQLEKSRLLSDRFSAERPKGSFSTLEIQRTEQGDSAMYLCASSQTGDRNTEAFFGQGTRLTVV.

The chain carries TRBV19 and TRBJ1-5; 7 bases line up with TRBD1. CDR3 length: 14 residues. Looked up from germline, CDR1 is LNHDA and CDR2 is SQIVND (reference sequence). The junction had 5 bases not matched to a gene; V was cut back by 5 bases and J by 4 bases. The CDR3 sequence is CASSGGQQNQPQHF. For the CDR3, the DNA is TGTGCCAGTAGTGGGGGACAGCAAAATCAGCCCCAGCATTTT.

Details on this clone: An end of the junction does not agree with germline; a read error may underlie this. The chain joins TRBV15 to TRBJ2-3; unclear D gene. The CDR3 sequence is 14 residues long. CDR1 and CDR2 from the germline V gene are LNHNV and YYDKDF (reference sequence). CDR3 nucleotide sequence: TGTGCCACCAGCAGTCGACAAGGCACGGATACGCAGTATTTT. This encodes CATSSRQGTDTQYF.

The V gene is TRBV30, the J gene TRBJ1-1; TRBD1 agrees at 10 bases. Trimming at V came to 0 bases and at J to 7 bases, leaving 11 bases not matched to a gene. The germline V gene has CDR1 GTSNPN and CDR2 SVGIG (reference sequence). The CDR3 contains 16 residues. DNA for the CDR3: TGTGCCTGGAGTGTAGAGACAGGGGGCGCGAAGGTTGAAGCTTTCTTT. Its protein product is CAWSVETGGAKVEAFF.

This chain joins TRBV7-9 and TRBJ2-7; 8 nucleotides match TRBD1. The CDR3 totals 13 residues. The junction had 5 bases not matched to a gene; V was cut back by 8 bases and J by 2 bases. Germline assignment: CDR1 SEHNR and CDR2 FQNEAQ (reference sequence). The DNA for the CDR3 is TGTGCCAGCGGATCACAGGGGGCCTACGAGCAGTACTTC. Protein product: CASGSQGAYEQYF.

Notes on this clone: At one end, the junction sequence differs from germline, possibly due to a read error. The chain couples TRBV7-9 to TRBJ2-7; unclear D gene. CDR3 length: 11 residues. The germline V gene encodes CDR1 SEHNR and CDR2 FQNEAQ (reference sequence). This chain's CDR3 is CSSSPLYEQYF. CDR3 coding DNA: TGTTCCAGCAGCCCCCTATACGAGCAGTACTTC. The full variable domain, with the rest looked up from reference TRBV7-9 and TRBJ2-7, is DTGVSQNPRHKITKRGQNVTFRCDPISEHNRLYWYRQTLGQGPEFLTYFQNEAQLEKSRLLSDRFSAERPKGSFSTLEIQRTEQGDSAMYLCSSSPLYEQYFGPGTRLTVT.

J is TRBJ2-3 and V is TRBV30; 10 positions agree with TRBD2. This CDR3 has 14 residues. The V and J ends lost 4 bases and 3 bases, in that order; junction bases with no gene match: 4. Germline values: CDR1 GTSNPN, CDR2 SVGIG (reference sequence). CDR3 sequence: CAWTSGSGTDTQYF. The CDR3 region has the DNA TGTGCCTGGACTAGCGGGAGTGGGACAGATACGCAGTATTTT.

This chain connects TRBV25-1 to TRBJ1-2; 8 bases fit TRBD1. Trimming at V came to 2 bases and at J to 0 bases, leaving 5 bases not matched to a gene. This CDR3 comprises 16 residues. The germline V gene has CDR1 MGHDK and CDR2 SYGVNS. The CDR3 DNA reads as TGTGCCAGCAGTGAACATCCGGGACAGGCTAACTATGGCTACACCTTC. It translates to CASSEHPGQANYGYTF.

For the CDR3, the DNA is TGTGCCAGCAGCTTAGCCGGGACATATAATTCACCCCTCCACTTT. Its translation: CASSLAGTYNSPLHF. The genes are TRBV11-2 and TRBJ1-6; D is perhaps TRBD1 (6 bases). V lost 1 base to trimming and J lost 4 bases, with 8 bases between them. The V gene's germline CDR1 is SGHAT and CDR2 FQNNGV. This CDR3 has 15 residues. Combining the CDR3 with reference TRBV11-2 and TRBJ1-6 gives the whole variable domain EAGVAQSPRYKIIEKRQSVAFWCNPISGHATLYWYQQILGQGPKLLIQFQNNGVVDDSQLPKDRFSAERLKGVDSTLKIQPAKLEDSAVYLCASSLAGTYNSPLHFGNGTRLTVT.